This TCR beta chain was captured in a study of blood T cell repertoires in COVID-19 (dated by TCRdb to the early 2020s). For the wider study: Samples covering the acute and convalescent phases of COVID-19 were provided by collaborators in the United States, Italy and Spain. The samples were drawn from two sources: the first 160 participants of the ongoing ImmuneRACE study, and fewer than 1,500 subjects contributed by 6 global collaborators. The dataset comprised deeply sampled blood TCRbeta repertoires from subjects exposed to, actively infected with, or recovered from COVID-19. A freely available public database, intended as a resource for researchers studying the immune response to SARS-CoV-2, is where the repertoires were released. Nearly every sample came with metadata listing a de-identified subject ID, COVID-19 status, age in years and sex. The material from the prospective study consisted of cDNA or gDNA derived from T cells, B-cell-depleted T cells, or PBMCs. HLA class I and class II types, where available, came from metadata supplied by the sample provider rather than from assay-based typing.

Overall results and qualifications from the work: Clinical and demographic metadata were provided uncurated, with the amount varying by source and participant.

TCRbeta CDR3 regions were amplified from genomic DNA by means of the immunoSEQ Assay, a bias-controlled multiplex PCR. The paper's processing steps were these. The number of nucleated cells in each sample was estimated by amplification of reference gene primers within the assay. To quantify the absolute abundance of each unique TCRbeta CDR3 rearrangement, sequence reads were collapsed and filtered. For each sample, productive Simpson clonality was calculated by taking the square root of Simpson's diversity index across productive rearrangements. TCRdb re-hosts the immuneACCESS table, in-frame sequences only. Its copies lack some clones; in the studies checked, an unresolved V gene accounts for under half of them, and the cause for the rest is not known. V and J calls and clone size are those listed in that table; D and trimming were worked out from the DNA. This sample holds about 160,000 clones; 82% were observed only once. The top ten constitute more than 6% of the sample.

The CDR3, cysteine through phenylalanine, is 14 amino acids long. Only the CDR3 portion is preserved as DNA: 42 bases, with reading frame beginning at the first base. V is pruned by 5 bases and J by 4 bases, leaving 4 bases of the junction without a gene match. CDR1 is given as LGHDT and CDR2 as YNNKEL, both from the germline V gene (reference sequence). In regard to this clone: Its cognate antigen has yet to be identified. Per-nucleotide qualities are absent, and no much larger clonotype sits a single base away.

One collaborating source in Seattle enrolled patients during active infection and followed them longitudinally through the course of disease. Each collaborating institution followed its own protocols to collect whole blood in K2EDTA tubes. For TCRbeta analysis, collaborator samples were shipped as frozen whole blood, as isolated PBMCs, or as DNA extracted from either sample type. Sequenced input: peripheral blood. The clonotype originates from a woman in her thirties or forties with COVID-19, enrolled during active disease. The rearranged chain carries TRBV3-1 (or the pseudogene TRBV3-2) and TRBJ2-1, with TRBD1 matching 8 junction bases. At the DNA level, the sequence is TGTGCCAGCAGCGCCAACAGGGGGTACAATGAGCAGTTCTTC. It specifies CASSANRGYNEQFF.